This T cell receptor beta chain came from a study of blood T cell repertoires in COVID-19. Only in-frame clones appear in the TCRdb table, and some are missing; sequencing was by immunoSEQ multiplex PCR. The profile shows about 280,000 clones, roughly 85% of them singletons. The CDR3 runs to 17 residues. Looked up from germline, CDR1 is MNHEY and CDR2 is SVGEGT. With 6 bases clipped from V and 4 bases from J, the junction kept 11 bases outside the gene matches. Sequenced: peripheral blood. The sequence derives from a man aged 50 to 59 with active or convalescent COVID-19. The V and J genes are TRBV6-2 or TRBV6-3 and TRBJ2-5, with 13 positions matching TRBD2. The chain's CDR3 is CASSLTSGRKSGETQYF. The CDR3 bases are TGTGCCAGCAGCCTGACTAGCGGGAGGAAGTCAGGAGAGACCCAGTACTTC.